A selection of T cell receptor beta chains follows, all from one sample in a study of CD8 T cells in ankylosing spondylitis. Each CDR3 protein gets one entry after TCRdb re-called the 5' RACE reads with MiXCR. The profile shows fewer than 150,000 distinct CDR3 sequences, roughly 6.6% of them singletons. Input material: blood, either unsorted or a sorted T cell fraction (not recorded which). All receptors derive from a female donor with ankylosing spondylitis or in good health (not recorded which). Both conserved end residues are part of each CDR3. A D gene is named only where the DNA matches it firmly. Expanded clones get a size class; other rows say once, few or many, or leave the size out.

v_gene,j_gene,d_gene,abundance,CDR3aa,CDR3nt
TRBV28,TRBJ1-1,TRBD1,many,CASSLPWTGRGTEAFF,TGTGCCAGCAGTTTACCCTGGACAGGAAGAGGCACTGAAGCTTTCTTT
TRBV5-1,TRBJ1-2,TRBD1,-,CASSSRDRDGGYTF,TGCGCCAGCAGCTCCCGGGACAGGGATGGTGGCTACACCTTC
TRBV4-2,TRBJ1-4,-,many,CASSPNLGSGTLRTNEKLFF,TGTGCCAGCAGCCCTAATCTGGGGTCAGGGACCCTACGCACTAATGAAAAACTGTTTTTT
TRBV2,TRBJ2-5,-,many,CASTREQETQYF,TGTGCCAGCACCCGGGAGCAAGAGACCCAGTACTTC
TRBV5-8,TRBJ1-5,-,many,CASSRAVNQPQHF,TGTGCCAGCAGCAGGGCCGTCAATCAGCCCCAGCATTTT
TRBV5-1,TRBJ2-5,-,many,CASSLGTLQETQYF,TGCGCCAGCAGCTTGGGGACATTACAAGAGACCCAGTACTTC
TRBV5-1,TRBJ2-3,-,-,CASSLEGDTDTQYF,TGCGCCAGCAGCTTGGAGGGGGACACAGATACGCAGTATTTT
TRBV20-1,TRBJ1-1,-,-,CSAREGTIAAFF,TGCAGTGCTAGAGAGGGAACAATCGCAGCTTTCTTT
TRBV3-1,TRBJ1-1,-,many,CASSAESLRTEAFF,TGTGCCAGCAGCGCCGAATCCCTGAGGACTGAAGCTTTCTTT
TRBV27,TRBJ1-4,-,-,CASSLFPPGAGTEKLFF,TGTGCCAGCAGTTTATTTCCCCCCGGGGCAGGGACCGAAAAACTGTTTTTT
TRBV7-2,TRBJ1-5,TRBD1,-,CASSETGTGWNQPQHF,TGTGCCAGCAGCGAGACCGGGACAGGTTGGAATCAGCCCCAGCATTTT
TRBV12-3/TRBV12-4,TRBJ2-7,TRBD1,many,CASSIGDRGYEQYF,TGTGCCAGCAGTATAGGGGACAGGGGATACGAGCAGTACTTC
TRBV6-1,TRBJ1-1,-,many,CASISGIGTRTEAFF,TGTGCCAGCATCTCGGGTATAGGCACTAGGACTGAAGCTTTCTTT
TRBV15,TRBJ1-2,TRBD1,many,CATSRVTGDGYTF,TGTGCCACCAGCAGAGTTACAGGGGATGGCTACACCTTC
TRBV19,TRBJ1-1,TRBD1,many,CASSTDRAKTEAFF,TGTGCCAGTAGTACGGACAGGGCTAAGACTGAAGCTTTCTTT
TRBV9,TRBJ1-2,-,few,CASSLGAEPDYGYTF,TGTGCCAGCAGCCTAGGGGCAGAGCCAGACTATGGCTACACCTTC
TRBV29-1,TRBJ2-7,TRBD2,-,CSVPGEGLYEQYF,TGCAGCGTCCCCGGGGAGGGTCTCTACGAGCAGTACTTC
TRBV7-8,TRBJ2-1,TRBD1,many,CASSGQGLIPNNEQFF,TGTGCCAGCAGTGGACAGGGGCTAATCCCAAACAATGAGCAGTTCTTC
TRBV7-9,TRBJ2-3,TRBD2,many,CASSPDGTRDTDTQYF,TGTGCCAGCAGCCCCGACGGGACTAGGGACACAGATACGCAGTATTTT
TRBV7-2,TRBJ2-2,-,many,CASSFSRTGELFF,TGTGCCAGCAGCTTCTCCCGAACAGGGGAGCTGTTTTTT
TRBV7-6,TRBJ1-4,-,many,CASSPEGGNEKLFF,TGTGCCAGCAGCCCCGAGGGCGGGAATGAAAAACTGTTTTTT
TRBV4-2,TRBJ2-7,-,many,CASSPYGAADTSYEQYF,TGTGCCAGCAGCCCATATGGGGCGGCAGATACCTCCTACGAGCAGTACTTC
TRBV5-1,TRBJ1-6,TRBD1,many,CASSLGDRASPLHF,TGCGCCAGCAGCTTGGGGGACAGGGCCTCACCCCTCCACTTT
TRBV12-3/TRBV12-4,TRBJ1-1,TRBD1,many,CASSLTGGTAEAFF,TGTGCCAGCAGTTTAACAGGGGGAACGGCTGAAGCTTTCTTT
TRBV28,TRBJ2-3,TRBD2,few,CASNSIGGGNADTQYF,TGTGCCAGCAATTCGATTGGCGGGGGGAACGCAGATACGCAGTATTTT
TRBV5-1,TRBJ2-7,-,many,CASSLDAGANLGNEQYF,TGCGCCAGCAGCTTGGATGCTGGGGCCAACCTTGGGAACGAGCAGTACTTC
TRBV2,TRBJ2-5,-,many,CASTLLTSNQETQYF,TGTGCCAGCACCCTGCTAACTAGTAACCAAGAGACCCAGTACTTC
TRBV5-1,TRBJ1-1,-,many,CASSWGGFGTEAFF,TGCGCCAGCAGCTGGGGGGGCTTCGGCACTGAAGCTTTCTTT
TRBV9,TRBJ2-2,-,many,CASSVKVLSSTGELFF,TGTGCCAGCAGCGTAAAGGTCCTTTCTTCCACCGGGGAGCTGTTTTTT
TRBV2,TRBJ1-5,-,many,CASKGAATGPQHF,TGTGCCAGCAAAGGGGCAGCCACGGGGCCCCAGCATTTT
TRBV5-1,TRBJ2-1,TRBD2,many,CASRSSGTYNEQFF,TGCGCCAGCAGGTCTAGCGGGACCTACAATGAGCAGTTCTTC
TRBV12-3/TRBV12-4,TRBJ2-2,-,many,CASIGRPLTGELFF,TGTGCCAGCATTGGGCGACCCCTCACCGGGGAGCTGTTTTTT
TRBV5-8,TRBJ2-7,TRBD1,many,CASSPSRDRGASYEQYF,TGTGCCAGCAGCCCGTCCCGGGACAGGGGCGCATCCTACGAGCAGTACTTC
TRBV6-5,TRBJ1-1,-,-,CASSYGRSTEAFF,TGTGCCAGCAGTTATGGTCGGAGCACTGAAGCTTTCTTT
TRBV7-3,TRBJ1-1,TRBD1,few,CASSPRTGRLEEAFF,TGTGCCAGCAGTCCTCGGACAGGGAGGTTAGAGGAAGCTTTCTTT
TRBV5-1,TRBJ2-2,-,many,CASKSGTNTGELFF,TGCGCCAGCAAGTCCGGCACGAACACCGGGGAGCTGTTTTTT